This paragraph covers one TCR beta chain sequence. V lost 5 bases to trimming and J lost 1 base, with 11 bases between them. CDR1 and CDR2 from the germline V gene are SGHAT and FQNNGV. This CDR3 is built from 14 residues. The data originate from a study of blood T cell repertoires in COVID-19. At the level of the study: The cDNA or gDNA used as material had been derived from T cells, B-cell-depleted T cells, or PBMCs.

As processed by the authors: The authors estimated nucleated cell counts from reference gene primer amplification. Assay used: immunoSEQ multiplex PCR; TCRdb lists only in-frame clones, some missing. D and trimming come from the DNA, and the V and J calls and clone size come from that table. The data hold some 230,000 clones, with more than 80% observed a single time. Material for sequencing was PBMCs or T cells enriched from blood (not recorded which). The source of this sequence is a woman younger than 35 in a cohort exposed to, infected with or recovered from COVID-19 (not recorded which). V usage is TRBV11-2 and J usage is TRBJ1-1; perhaps TRBD1 as D (5 bases). CDR3 in amino acids: CASSPTQGNTEAFF. CDR3 DNA sequence: TGTGCCAGCAGCCCCACCCAGGGGAACACTGAAGCTTTCTTT.